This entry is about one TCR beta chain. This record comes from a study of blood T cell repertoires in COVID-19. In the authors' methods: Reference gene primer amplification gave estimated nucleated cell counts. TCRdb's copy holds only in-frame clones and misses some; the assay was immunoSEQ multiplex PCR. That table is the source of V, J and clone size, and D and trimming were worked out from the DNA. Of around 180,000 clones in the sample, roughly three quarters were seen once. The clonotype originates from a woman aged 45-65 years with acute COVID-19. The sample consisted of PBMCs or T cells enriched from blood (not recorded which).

The CDR3 region is CASSYGTGEETQYF. The CDR3 coding sequence is TGTGCCAGCAGTTACGGGACAGGCGAAGAGACCCAGTACTTC. V is TRBV6-2 or TRBV6-3 and J is TRBJ2-5, with TRBD1 matching 8 bases. Germline CDR1 reads MNHEY; CDR2 reads SVGEGT. Trimming at V came to 2 bases and at J to 3 bases, leaving 2 bases not matched to a gene. The CDR3 contains 14 residues.